This is a list of T cell receptor beta chains from one sample in a study of blood T cells in healthy people across ages. TCRdb re-called the 5' RACE reads with MiXCR, one entry per CDR3 protein. This repertoire shows 550,000 to 750,000 distinct CDR3 sequences, about 21% found once; its top ten account for roughly 3.4%. The specimen sequenced was blood. Receptors were obtained from a man between 70 and 80 years old in good health. CDR3s include the opening cysteine and the closing phenylalanine or tryptophan. Each record gives: CDR3 protein, CDR3 DNA, clone size, V gene, J gene, D gene. D genes are given only for firm matches. The size of a clone is reported for some rows only, either as once, few or many, or as a class for expanded clones.

CDR3aa: CASSSGAGFADTQYF; CDR3nt: TGTGCCAGCAGCTCGGGGGCAGGGTTTGCAGATACGCAGTATTTT; abundance: few; v_gene: TRBV7-9; j_gene: TRBJ2-3; d_gene: NA
CDR3aa: CASSVDGVCEQYF; CDR3nt: TGTGCCAGCAGCGTAGATGGTGTCTGCGAGCAGTACTTC; abundance: few; v_gene: TRBV9; j_gene: TRBJ2-7; d_gene: NA
CDR3aa: CSAGTGTTYEQYF; CDR3nt: TGCAGTGCGGGAACCGGGACTACTTACGAGCAGTACTTC; abundance: many; v_gene: TRBV20-1; j_gene: TRBJ2-7; d_gene: TRBD2
CDR3aa: CSGTWDTGELFF; CDR3nt: TGCAGCGGGACCTGGGACACCGGGGAGCTGTTTTTT; abundance: few; v_gene: TRBV29-1; j_gene: TRBJ2-2; d_gene: NA
CDR3aa: CASRTQGVETQYF; CDR3nt: TGTGCCAGCAGGACACAGGGGGTTGAGACCCAGTACTTC; abundance: many; v_gene: TRBV12-3/TRBV12-4; j_gene: TRBJ2-5; d_gene: TRBD1
CDR3aa: CASSSRERNIQYF; CDR3nt: TGTGCCAGCAGCTCCCGGGAGAGGAACATTCAGTACTTC; abundance: NA; v_gene: TRBV7-9; j_gene: TRBJ2-4; d_gene: NA
CDR3aa: CSARVVAGEQYF; CDR3nt: TGCAGTGCTAGGGTGGTGGCCGGGGAGCAGTACTTC; abundance: NA; v_gene: TRBV20-1; j_gene: TRBJ2-5; d_gene: NA
CDR3aa: CASSPPQRASYEQYF; CDR3nt: TGTGCCAGCTCACCACCGCAGCGGGCCTCCTACGAGCAGTACTTC; abundance: many; v_gene: TRBV18; j_gene: TRBJ2-7; d_gene: NA
CDR3aa: CASSYSAGASYEQYF; CDR3nt: TGTGCCAGCAGTTACTCGGCGGGAGCTTCCTACGAGCAGTACTTC; abundance: few; v_gene: TRBV6-5; j_gene: TRBJ2-7; d_gene: TRBD2
CDR3aa: CASSVRTSPETQYF; CDR3nt: TGTGCCAGCAGCGTAAGGACTAGCCCAGAGACCCAGTACTTC; abundance: NA; v_gene: TRBV9; j_gene: TRBJ2-5; d_gene: TRBD2
CDR3aa: CASSESNPGQYEQYF; CDR3nt: TGTGCCAGCAGTGAATCCAACCCCGGACAGTACGAGCAGTACTTC; abundance: many; v_gene: TRBV25-1; j_gene: TRBJ2-7; d_gene: NA
CDR3aa: CASSGGADYEQYF; CDR3nt: TGTGCCAGCAGTGGGGGGGCTGACTACGAGCAGTACTTC; abundance: NA; v_gene: TRBV2; j_gene: TRBJ2-7; d_gene: NA
CDR3aa: CASSPIWGQGAINEQFF; CDR3nt: TGTGCCAGCTCACCGATTTGGGGGCAGGGGGCCATCAATGAGCAGTTCTTC; abundance: many; v_gene: TRBV18; j_gene: TRBJ2-1; d_gene: TRBD1
CDR3aa: CASSETGSNYGYTF; CDR3nt: TGTGCCAGCAGTGAGACAGGGAGTAACTATGGCTACACCTTC; abundance: few; v_gene: TRBV2; j_gene: TRBJ1-2; d_gene: TRBD1
CDR3aa: CASSQEAGSSHEQYF; CDR3nt: TGTGCCAGCAGCCAAGAAGCGGGTAGTTCCCACGAGCAGTACTTC; abundance: NA; v_gene: TRBV4-2; j_gene: TRBJ2-7; d_gene: NA
CDR3aa: CASSPELAEKKTQYF; CDR3nt: TGTGCCAGCTCCCCAGAGCTCGCGGAGAAAAAGACCCAGTACTTC; abundance: few; v_gene: TRBV18; j_gene: TRBJ2-5; d_gene: NA
CDR3aa: CASSLHTGTGPYEQYF; CDR3nt: TGTGCCAGCAGCCTCCATACTGGGACTGGCCCCTACGAGCAGTACTTC; abundance: NA; v_gene: TRBV7-3; j_gene: TRBJ2-7; d_gene: NA
CDR3aa: CASSYTSRADTQYF; CDR3nt: TGTGCCAGCAGTTACACTTCCAGGGCAGATACGCAGTATTTT; abundance: NA; v_gene: TRBV6-2/TRBV6-3; j_gene: TRBJ2-3; d_gene: NA
CDR3aa: CASRSSGSDEQYF; CDR3nt: TGTGCCAGCAGATCTAGCGGGAGTGACGAGCAGTACTTC; abundance: few; v_gene: TRBV6-2/TRBV6-3; j_gene: TRBJ2-7; d_gene: TRBD2
CDR3aa: CASSVAQAEEKLFF; CDR3nt: TGTGCCAGCAGCGTAGCTCAAGCCGAAGAAAAACTGTTTTTT; abundance: few; v_gene: TRBV9; j_gene: TRBJ1-4; d_gene: NA
CDR3aa: CASSGTSLAGGRTGELFF; CDR3nt: TGTGCCAGCAGTGGAACCTCACTAGCGGGAGGGAGGACCGGGGAGCTGTTTTTT; abundance: NA; v_gene: TRBV2; j_gene: TRBJ2-2; d_gene: TRBD2
CDR3aa: CASSLVSGAGYGYTF; CDR3nt: TGCGCCAGCAGCTTGGTATCAGGGGCCGGCTATGGCTACACCTTC; abundance: NA; v_gene: TRBV5-1; j_gene: TRBJ1-2; d_gene: NA
CDR3aa: CASSLAEANYNSPLHF; CDR3nt: TGTGCCAGCAGCTTAGCGGAGGCAAACTATAATTCACCCCTCCACTTT; abundance: many; v_gene: TRBV7-8; j_gene: TRBJ1-6; d_gene: NA
CDR3aa: CSANSGDSYEQYF; CDR3nt: TGCAGTGCAAATAGCGGGGACTCCTACGAGCAGTACTTC; abundance: many; v_gene: TRBV20-1; j_gene: TRBJ2-7; d_gene: TRBD2
CDR3aa: CASSPRRGYYNEQFF; CDR3nt: TGTGCCAGCAGCCCCCGCAGGGGATACTACAATGAGCAGTTCTTC; abundance: NA; v_gene: TRBV7-2; j_gene: TRBJ2-1; d_gene: NA
CDR3aa: CASGGTGGSYGYTF; CDR3nt: TGTGCCAGCGGGGGGACAGGAGGCTCGTATGGCTACACCTTC; abundance: NA; v_gene: TRBV25-1; j_gene: TRBJ1-2; d_gene: TRBD1
CDR3aa: CASSQYSTDTQYF; CDR3nt: TGCGCCAGCAGCCAATATAGCACAGATACGCAGTATTTT; abundance: NA; v_gene: TRBV4-3; j_gene: TRBJ2-3; d_gene: NA